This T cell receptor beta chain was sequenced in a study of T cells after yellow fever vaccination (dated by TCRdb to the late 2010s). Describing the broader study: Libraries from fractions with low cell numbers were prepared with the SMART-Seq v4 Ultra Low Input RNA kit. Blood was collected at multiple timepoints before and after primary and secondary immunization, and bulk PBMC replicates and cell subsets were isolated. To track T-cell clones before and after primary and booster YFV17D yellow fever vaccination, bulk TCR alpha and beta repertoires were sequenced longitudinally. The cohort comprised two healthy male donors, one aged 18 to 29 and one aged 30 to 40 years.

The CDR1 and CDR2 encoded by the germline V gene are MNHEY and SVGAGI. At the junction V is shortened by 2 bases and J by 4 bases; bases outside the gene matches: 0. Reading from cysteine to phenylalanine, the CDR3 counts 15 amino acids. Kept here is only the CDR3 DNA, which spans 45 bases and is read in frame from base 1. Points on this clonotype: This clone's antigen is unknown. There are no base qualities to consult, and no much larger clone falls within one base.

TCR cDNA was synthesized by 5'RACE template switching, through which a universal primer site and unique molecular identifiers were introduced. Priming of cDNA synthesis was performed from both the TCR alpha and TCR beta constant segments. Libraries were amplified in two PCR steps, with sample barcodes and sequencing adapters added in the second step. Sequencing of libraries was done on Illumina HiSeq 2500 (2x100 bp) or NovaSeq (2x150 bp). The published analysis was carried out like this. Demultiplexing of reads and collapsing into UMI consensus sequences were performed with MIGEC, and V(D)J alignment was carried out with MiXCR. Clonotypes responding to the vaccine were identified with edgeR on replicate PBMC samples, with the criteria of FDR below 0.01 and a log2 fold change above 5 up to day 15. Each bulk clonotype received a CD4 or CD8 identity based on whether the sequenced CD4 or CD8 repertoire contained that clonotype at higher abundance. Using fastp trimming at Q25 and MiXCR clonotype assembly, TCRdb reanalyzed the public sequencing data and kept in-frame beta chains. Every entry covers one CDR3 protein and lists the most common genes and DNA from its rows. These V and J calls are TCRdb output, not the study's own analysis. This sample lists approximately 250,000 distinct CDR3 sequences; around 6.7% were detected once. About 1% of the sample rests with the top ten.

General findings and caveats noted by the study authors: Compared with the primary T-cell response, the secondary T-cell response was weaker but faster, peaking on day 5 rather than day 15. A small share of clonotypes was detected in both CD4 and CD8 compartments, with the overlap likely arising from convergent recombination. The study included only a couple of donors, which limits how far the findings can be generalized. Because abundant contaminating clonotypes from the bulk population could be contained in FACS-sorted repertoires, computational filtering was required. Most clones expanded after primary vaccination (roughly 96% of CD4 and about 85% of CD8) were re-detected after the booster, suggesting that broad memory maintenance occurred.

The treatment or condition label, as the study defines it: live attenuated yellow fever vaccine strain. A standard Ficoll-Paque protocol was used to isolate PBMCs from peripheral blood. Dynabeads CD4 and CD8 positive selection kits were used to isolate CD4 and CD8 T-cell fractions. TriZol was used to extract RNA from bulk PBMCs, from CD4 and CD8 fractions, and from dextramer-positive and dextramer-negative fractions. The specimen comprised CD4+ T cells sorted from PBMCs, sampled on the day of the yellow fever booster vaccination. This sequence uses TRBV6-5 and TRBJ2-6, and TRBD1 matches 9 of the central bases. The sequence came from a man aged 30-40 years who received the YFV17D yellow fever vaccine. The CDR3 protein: CASSYGTGGANVLTF. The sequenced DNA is TGTGCCAGCAGTTACGGGACAGGGGGGGCCAACGTCCTGACTTTC.